Sequencing of this TCR beta chain was carried out in a study of OX40 agonist ivuxolimab in advanced cancers. Overall study context: An anti-OX40 (CD134) antibody with agonistic activity, ivuxolimab, was administered to patients.

Trimming removed 5 bases at V and 8 bases at J, with 11 bases between. This CDR3 is 12 amino acids long. The germline gives CDR1 SGHNT, CDR2 YENEEA. Libraries were prepared by immunoSEQ multiplex PCR; TCRdb keeps only in-frame clonotypes and omits some of them. Of roughly 100,000 clones in the sample, around 92% were seen once. If patients had autoimmune disease history or systemic immunosuppression, they were excluded. This chain links TRBV11-3 with TRBJ2-3; TRBD1 is a possible D gene (6 bases). The source is an adult with an advanced solid tumor such as melanoma, head and neck, liver or kidney cancer. Here the sequenced sample was CD4+ or CD8+ T cells sorted from blood, taken in a trial of the OX40 agonist ivuxolimab. The CDR3 sequence is CASSQGRGTQYF. CDR3 nucleotides: TGTGCCAGCAGCCAGGGCAGGGGTACGCAGTATTTT.